Shown below are 8 T cell receptor beta chains from a single sample sequenced in a study of blood T cell repertoires in COVID-19. The table came from immunoSEQ multiplex PCR; TCRdb's copy has only in-frame clones and leaves some out. The sample has over 200,000 clones, about 90% seen once. Sample: peripheral blood. All receptors come from a man under 40 with acute or convalescent COVID-19.

This chain joins TRBV28 and TRBJ2-4; TRBD1 agrees at 7 bases. This CDR3 spans 14 amino acids. The V segment lost 4 bases and the J segment 7 bases; nucleotides outside the gene matches: 7. The germline CDR1 and CDR2 sequences are MDHEN and SYDVKM. The CDR3 spells CASSSTDRANIQYF. CDR3 nucleotide sequence: TGTGCCAGCAGTTCTACCGACAGGGCTAACATTCAGTACTTC. Together with reference TRBV28 and TRBJ2-4, the CDR3 gives the full variable domain: DVKVTQSSRYLVKRTGEKVFLECVQDMDHENMFWYRQDPGLGLRLIYFSYDVKMKEKGDIPEGYSVSREKKERFSLILESASTNQTSMYLCASSSTDRANIQYFGAGTRLSVL.

This chain joins TRBV7-9 and TRBJ2-7; 8 nucleotides align to TRBD1. This CDR3 has 14 amino acids. Trimming removed 7 bases from V and 2 bases from J; junction bases left unmatched: 7. The germline V gene has CDR1 SEHNR and CDR2 FQNEAQ (reference sequence). The CDR3 here is CASNRTGMAYEQYF. CDR3 sequence (DNA): TGTGCCAGCAACCGGACAGGGATGGCCTACGAGCAGTACTTC.

The chain joins TRBV6-5 to TRBJ1-3, with TRBD1 identical over 8 bases. Germline CDR1 reads MNHEY; CDR2 reads SVGAGI. Trimming cost V 2 bases and J 3 bases; bases outside gene matches: 3. The CDR3 has 15 amino acids. In DNA, the CDR3 is TGTGCCAGCAGTTACGCAGGGGGCCTTGGAAACACCATATATTTT. Its protein is CASSYAGGLGNTIYF.

The chain carries TRBV6-5 and TRBJ1-4; 8 bases are shared with TRBD1. The ends lost 2 bases at V and 10 bases at J; junction bases unmatched: 6. This CDR3 comprises 14 residues. The germline gives CDR1 MNHEY, CDR2 SVGAGI. CDR3 region: CASSYGRGLRKLFF. The CDR3 DNA is TGTGCCAGCAGTTACGGCAGGGGGCTCAGAAAACTGTTTTTT.

A word on this clone: The germline gene is not matched at one end of the junction; a read error may be the cause. The J gene is TRBJ2-7, the V gene TRBV3-1 (or the pseudogene TRBV3-2); D perhaps matches TRBD2 (6 bases). The CDR3 consists of 13 residues. From germline, CDR1 is LGHDT and CDR2 YNNKEL (reference sequence). The CDR3 bases are TGTGCCAGCACCCAACGGGGGACCTACGAGCAGTACTTC. Its protein is CASTQRGTYEQYF.

The chain uses TRBV6-5 and TRBJ2-3; 7 bases agree with TRBD2. Trimming took 6 bases from V and 0 from J; bases not matched to a gene: 3. Germline assignment: CDR1 MNHEY and CDR2 SVGAGI. The CDR3 is made up of 14 amino acids. CDR3 residues: CASSVAGSTDTQYF. Here the CDR3 DNA reads TGTGCCAGCAGCGTAGCGGGTAGCACAGATACGCAGTATTTT.

Details on this clone: Other DNA sequences within the sample encode an identical CDR3. The chain combines TRBV7-9 with TRBJ1-5, with D unresolved. In germline, CDR1 is SEHNR, CDR2 FQNEAQ (reference sequence). Trimming cost V 5 bases and J 6 bases, with 8 bases left between them. The CDR3 extends over 12 amino acids. Here the CDR3 reads CASSLAAQPQHF. The CDR3 nucleotides are TGTGCCAGCAGCCTGGCCGCTCAGCCCCAGCATTTT.

The rearrangement uses TRBV28 and TRBJ2-7; a weak D match, TRBD1 (5 bases). Per the germline V gene, CDR1 is MDHEN and CDR2 is SYDVKM. V lost 6 bases, J lost 6 bases, and 21 bases lay in between. This CDR3 contains 15 residues. The CDR3 sequence is CASSRAPQGIGEQYF. DNA of the CDR3: TGTGCCAGCAGCAGAGCCCCCCAGGGAATAGGCGAGCAGTACTTC. Looking up the rest from reference TRBV28 and TRBJ2-7 gives the full variable domain: DVKVTQSSRYLVKRTGEKVFLECVQDMDHENMFWYRQDPGLGLRLIYFSYDVKMKEKGDIPEGYSVSREKKERFSLILESASTNQTSMYLCASSRAPQGIGEQYFGPGTRLTVT.